This T cell receptor (beta chain) comes out of a study of T cells after yellow fever vaccination. Study information: SMART-Seq v4 Ultra Low Input served to prepare low-cell-number fractions. Study-level results: Within FACS-sorted repertoires, abundant clonotypes contaminating from the bulk population could be present. Among primary-vaccination clones, most reappeared after the booster, at just under 98% for CD4 and roughly 90% for CD8. Peaking on day 5 versus 15, the secondary response was faster but weaker.

Using its own MiXCR run on the 5' RACE reads, TCRdb lists one record per CDR3 protein. The table shows almost 600,000 distinct CDR3 sequences, with approximately 13% occurring only once. This clonotype was recorded at least ten times. Its antigen is unknown. The CDR3 is made up of 16 amino acids. Germline CDR1 is LGHNA and CDR2 is YNFKEQ. Trimming cost V 0 bases and J 4 bases; bases outside gene matches: 8. The sequence was obtained from a man younger than 40 who received the YFV17D yellow fever vaccine. The genes are TRBV4-2 and TRBJ2-7; 8 bases line up with TRBD2. Sequencing was performed on PBMCs, taken on the day of the yellow fever booster vaccination. CDR3 residues: CASSQDLSTSGYEQYF. CDR3 bases: TGTGCCAGCAGCCAAGACCTCTCCACTAGCGGTTACGAGCAGTACTTC.